This T cell receptor (beta chain) was profiled in a study of blood T cell repertoires in COVID-19. At the level of the study: The United States, Italy and Spain supplied acute and convalescent COVID-19 samples. T cells, B-cell-depleted T cells, or PBMCs supplied cDNA or gDNA.

In the original processing: It was from reference gene primer amplification that nucleated cell counts were estimated. Some clones are missing from TCRdb's copy, which holds only in-frame ones; the method was immunoSEQ multiplex PCR. The DNA was the basis for D and trimming; V, J and clone size are from that table. The table shows approximately 74,000 clones, with around three quarters occurring only once. Sample: peripheral blood. The sequence came from a man in his 60s with acute or convalescent COVID-19.

CDR3 amino acids: CASSPGTASYNEQFF. CDR3 sequence (DNA): TGCGCCAGCAGCCCCGGGACAGCCTCTTACAATGAGCAGTTCTTC. The V and J genes are TRBV5-1 and TRBJ2-1; 7 nucleotides agree with TRBD1. The CDR3 runs to 15 residues. Germline V lookup: CDR1 SGHRS, CDR2 YFSETQ. V gave up 4 bases and J gave up 4 bases; unmatched junction bases: 8. The variable domain in full, completed from reference TRBV5-1 and TRBJ2-1, reads KAGVTQTPRYLIKTRGQQVTLSCSPISGHRSVSWYQQTPGQGLQFLFEYFSETQRNKGNFPGRFSGRQFSNSRSEMNVSTLELGDSALYLCASSPGTASYNEQFFGPGTRLTVL.